This T cell receptor (beta chain) was identified during a study of T cells after somatic rescue of genetic block (TCRdb year 2020). As for the study more broadly: The study assessed how robust, over the long term, a T-cell system was when the system had developed through somatic rescue of a genetic block in T-cell development.

A remark on this clone: The antigen it recognizes is unknown. Within one base of it there is no much larger clone, and no base qualities were kept.

Reading the germline V gene (reference sequence) gives CDR1 DFQATT and CDR2 SNEGSKA. The CDR3 holds 11 amino acids from the cysteine to the phenylalanine. Of all the DNA, just the CDR3 is kept, 33 bases in frame from base 1. Relative to germline, V is 5 bases shorter and J is 6 bases shorter, with 11 bases between their ends. The library was produced with the immunoSEQ multiplex PCR assay. TCRdb carries this immuneACCESS record with in-frame sequences only. Its versions omit some clonotypes, under half of them owing to an unresolved V gene in the studies checked, with the rest unexplained. This sample holds 85,000 to 90,000 clones; around 90% were observed only once. The ten largest account for roughly 1.7% of the sample.

The sequence is built from TRBV20-1 and TRBJ2-7, and possibly TRBD2, on 7 matching bases. The clonotype was recovered from a woman between 18 and 30 years old. Sequenced input: peripheral blood mononuclear cells (PBMCs). The CDR3: CSAQRGGEQYF. The bases read TGCAGTGCTCAGAGGGGGGGCGAGCAGTACTTC.